These 22 T cell receptor beta chains were sequenced from one sample in a study of T cells in Graves' hyperthyroidism and ophthalmopathy. Amplified TCR beta CDR3 regions derived from RNA transcripts. Using the HTBI primer set, a first-round RT-PCR was run on the TCR CDR3. MiXCR, run by TCRdb on the multiplex PCR reads, gives a single entry per CDR3 protein. The sample shows approximately 560,000 distinct CDR3 sequences, around a sixth of them seen only once. The sample taken for sequencing was blood. The receptor source for this set is a woman in her thirties with Graves' hyperthyroidism.

This clonotype has at least ten counts. This CDR3 is CSARDKGPGELFF. CDR3 bases: TGCAGTGCTAGAGATAAGGGCCCCGGGGAGCTGTTTTTT. The chain couples TRBV20-1 to TRBJ2-2; D not resolved. Trimming left V 0 bases short and J 6 bases short, with 8 bases between. The CDR3 loop spans 13 amino acids. Germline CDR1 DFQATT, CDR2 SNEGSKA (reference sequence).

The chain combines TRBV9 with TRBJ2-7; 12 nucleotides match TRBD2. CDR3 size: 16 residues. Germline trimming cut 0 bases from V and 4 bases from J; bases unmatched to any gene: 5. Germline CDR1 SGDLS, CDR2 YYNGEE. CDR3 protein: CASSVGLAGGVYEQYF. CDR3 nucleotides: TGTGCCAGCAGCGTAGGTCTAGCGGGAGGGGTATACGAGCAGTACTTC.

This clonotype was recorded at least ten times. The J gene is TRBJ2-1, the V gene TRBV6-5; D unresolved. Trimming took 1 base from V and 3 from J, leaving 7 bases between them. Germline V lookup: CDR1 MNHEY, CDR2 SVGAGI. The CDR3 spans 14 residues. CDR3 sequence: CASSYFRHYNEQFF. The CDR3 region has the DNA TGTGCCAGCAGTTACTTTAGACACTACAATGAGCAGTTCTTC.

This clonotype was seen repeatedly, ten times or more. The chain combines TRBV12-3 or TRBV12-4 with TRBJ2-1, with TRBD2 identical over 10 bases. The CDR3 runs to 16 residues. Germline trimming cut 3 bases from V and 9 bases from J; bases unmatched to any gene: 11. In nucleotides, the CDR3 is TGTGCCAGCAGTTTCGTCCTAGCGGGAGAACTCGGTGAGCAGTTCTTC. Translating it yields CASSFVLAGELGEQFF.

CDR3: CSASPTGVGSPLHF. CDR3 in DNA: TGCAGTGCCAGCCCAACAGGGGTGGGCTCACCCCTCCACTTT. V and J are TRBV20-1 and TRBJ1-6; TRBD1 aligns across 7 bases. With V trimmed by 6 bases and J by 10 bases, 12 bases remained unmatched. Germline assignment: CDR1 DFQATT and CDR2 SNEGSKA (reference sequence). CDR3 size: 14 residues.

The chain links TRBV6-2 or TRBV6-3 to TRBJ2-1; 9 bases fit TRBD2. CDR1 and CDR2 (germline): MNHEY, SVGEGT. This CDR3 has 19 amino acids. Germline trimming cut 2 bases from V and 3 bases from J; bases unmatched to any gene: 14. The CDR3 DNA is TGTGCCAGCAGTTACGTTAGGTCGGGCGGGAGGGGGGTCTACAATGAGCAGTTCTTC. This gives the protein CASSYVRSGGRGVYNEQFF.

There are many counts of this clonotype. The chain combines TRBV24-1 with TRBJ1-2, with D unclear. The CDR3 has 14 residues. Looked up from germline, CDR1 is KGHDR and CDR2 is SFDVKD. V was trimmed by 4 bases and J by 6 bases, leaving 14 bases between them. CDR3 amino acids: CATSDPAGTDGYTF. The CDR3 DNA follows: TGTGCCACCAGTGACCCAGCAGGAACTGATGGCTACACCTTC.

This chain uses TRBV11-2 with TRBJ2-3, with 13 bases fitting TRBD2. Germline V CDR1 and CDR2: SGHAT, FQNNGV. The CDR3 length is 15 residues. Trimming at V came to 7 bases and at J to 4 bases, leaving 5 bases not matched to a gene. CDR3 loop: CASNQLAGGADTQYF. The CDR3 DNA is TGTGCCAGCAACCAACTAGCGGGAGGGGCAGATACGCAGTATTTT.

This clonotype has a count of ten or more. The chain is built from TRBV12-3 or TRBV12-4 and TRBJ1-1; 8 bases match TRBD1. The CDR3 runs to 14 residues. Trimming removed 6 bases from V and 0 bases from J; junction bases left unmatched: 3. The CDR3 here is CASRDRDLNTEAFF. The CDR3 DNA follows: TGTGCCAGCAGGGACAGGGACCTGAACACTGAAGCTTTCTTT.

In this sample, this clonotype turned up many times. The V call is TRBV29-1, the J call TRBJ1-4; 7 bases agree with TRBD1. V was pared by 7 bases and J by 3 bases, with 8 bases of the junction left unmatched. From germline, CDR1 is SQVTM and CDR2 ANQGSEA. The CDR3 runs to 14 residues. DNA for the CDR3: TGCAGCGCCCTGACAGGGTCGGCTAATGAAAAACTGTTTTTT. It specifies CSALTGSANEKLFF.

This clonotype was seen a handful of times. The V gene is TRBV2, the J gene TRBJ1-6; 8 nucleotides match TRBD1. Germline CDR1 is SNHLY and CDR2 is FYNNEI. With V trimmed by 3 bases and J by 5 bases, 6 bases remained unmatched. The CDR3 is 16 amino acids. CDR3 nucleotides: TGTGCCAGCAGTGAGGTGGGACAGGTGAATAATTCACCCCTCCACTTT. The encoded protein is CASSEVGQVNNSPLHF. Supplemented by reference TRBV2 and TRBJ1-6, the full variable domain reads EPEVTQTPSHQVTQMGQEVILRCVPISNHLYFYWYRQILGQKVEFLVSFYNNEISEKSEIFDDQFSVERPDGSNFTLKIRSTKLEDSAMYFCASSEVGQVNNSPLHFGNGTRLTVT.

This clonotype was seen at least ten times. The chain recombines TRBV7-2 with TRBJ2-3, with 14 bases fitting TRBD2. Germline V gene data show CDR1 as SGHTA and CDR2 as FQGNSA. The V and J ends lost 8 bases and 8 bases, in that order; junction bases with no gene match: 6. The CDR3 contains 14 residues. The CDR3 DNA is TGTGCCAGCGAGGGGACTAGCGGGAGTGGTACGCAGTATTTT. It translates to CASEGTSGSGTQYF.

This clonotype was detected many times. The gene calls are TRBV12-5 and TRBJ2-1; D unresolved. In germline, CDR1 is LGHNT, CDR2 FRNRAP. V lost 1 base and J lost 8, with 9 bases in between. This CDR3 has 13 amino acids. The CDR3, as DNA: TGTGCTAGTGGTTTGGGGAGCCTGGATGAGCAGTTCTTC. Its protein is CASGLGSLDEQFF.

This clonotype was found a few times. CDR3 in DNA: TGCAGCGTTCCCCGGGACAGGCGCCTGGGGGTCTATGGCTACACCTTC. Its translation: CSVPRDRRLGVYGYTF. J is TRBJ1-2 and V is TRBV29-1, with 8 bases fitting TRBD1. This CDR3 is 16 amino acids long. CDR1 and CDR2 (germline): SQVTM, ANQGSEA. The V segment lost 5 bases and the J segment 4 bases; nucleotides outside the gene matches: 15.

This clonotype has just a few counts. The J gene is TRBJ1-1, the V gene TRBV7-3, with D unresolved. Germline V gives CDR1 SGHTA, CDR2 FQGTGA. Trimming removed 2 bases from V and 6 bases from J, with 16 bases in between. This CDR3 is built from 15 residues. The chain's CDR3 is CASSLSTFEQAEAFF. The CDR3 nucleotides read TGTGCCAGCAGCTTATCGACCTTTGAGCAGGCTGAAGCTTTCTTT.

Worth noting for this clonotype: One end of the junction fails to match germline, which may point to a read error. The chain combines TRBV6-1 with TRBJ2-3; D remains unclear. The germline V gene encodes CDR1 MNHNS and CDR2 SASEGT. CDR3 length: 14 amino acids. The CDR3, as DNA: TGTACCAGCAGTGAACTTGGATTTCCAGATACGCAGTATTTT. Encoded protein: CTSSELGFPDTQYF.

Note on this clonotype: The germline gene is not matched at one end of the junction; a read error may be the cause. The rearrangement links TRBV7-8 to TRBJ2-5; D remains unclear. This CDR3 has 14 residues. Germline-derived CDR1 and CDR2 are SGHVS and FQNEAQ. The CDR3 nucleotides read TGCGCCAGCAGCCAAGAGCTAGATAAGAGAACCCAGTACTTC. This translates into CASSQELDKRTQYF.

This clonotype was observed at least ten times. The chain links TRBV7-2 to TRBJ2-7; D is unresolved. The CDR3 runs 15 residues. Between the trimmed V and J ends, which lost 2 bases and 0 bases, there was a span of 11 bases. From germline, CDR1 is SGHTA and CDR2 FQGNSA. CDR3 sequence: CASSLLGHGSYEQYF. CDR3 nucleotides: TGTGCCAGCAGCTTACTGGGCCACGGCTCCTACGAGCAGTACTTC.

This clonotype was observed many times. The chain's CDR3 is CASSPSANTGELFF. CDR3 DNA sequence: TGTGCCAGCAGCCCCAGTGCAAACACCGGGGAGCTGTTTTTT. The chain has TRBV2 and TRBJ2-2; D is ambiguous. Germline loops: CDR1 SNHLY, CDR2 FYNNEI. The CDR3 contains 14 residues. The germline V and J ends were trimmed by 6 bases and 2 bases, with 10 bases remaining between them.

As concerns this clonotype: It may be a read error: a sequence one base away is much more abundant. V usage is TRBV2 and J usage is TRBJ2-7; 11 bases agree with TRBD2. CDR1 is SNHLY, CDR2 FYNNEI, per germline. This CDR3 region has 16 residues. J gave up 3 bases and V 6 bases, and 10 bases lay outside the gene matches. Here the CDR3 DNA reads TGTGCCAGCAGGCTTAGCGGGAGGGAACATTTCTACGAGCAGTACTTC. Translated, it gives CASRLSGREHFYEQYF.

The V and J genes are TRBV9 and TRBJ1-2; D might be TRBD1 (5 bases). Trimming took 0 bases from V and 8 from J, leaving 11 bases between them. CDR1 and CDR2 from the germline V gene are SGDLS and YYNGEE. The CDR3 spans 13 residues. The CDR3 is CASSVVGVDGYTF. As DNA, the CDR3 is TGTGCCAGCAGCGTAGTAGGGGTTGACGGCTACACCTTC.

V and J are TRBV18 and TRBJ2-7; tentative D call: TRBD1 (6 bases). Germline CDR1 and CDR2: KGHSH and LQKENI. The CDR3 loop spans 14 amino acids. V lost 3 bases and J lost 7, with 16 bases in between. The CDR3 DNA reads as TGTGCCAGCTCACCTGGACAGAGGGGCGGGGAGCAGTACTTC. Protein product: CASSPGQRGGEQYF.